This paragraph covers one TCR beta chain sequence. This clonotype came up a few times. The specificity of this receptor is unknown. No quality values exist for individual bases; no much larger clone is one base distant. Sequenced using an Illumina NovaSeq 6000. Synthesis of TCR cDNA relied on 5'RACE template switching, a step that introduced a universal primer site along with unique molecular identifiers. Priming of cDNA synthesis was performed from both the TCR alpha and TCR beta constant segments. Libraries were amplified in two PCR steps, with sample barcodes and sequencing adapters added in the second step. Sequencing of the libraries was done on either Illumina HiSeq 2500 (2x100 bp) or NovaSeq (2x150 bp). The study's processing was this. Demultiplexing of reads and collapsing into UMI consensus sequences were performed with MIGEC, and V(D)J alignment was carried out with MiXCR. Using edgeR on replicate PBMC samples, clonotypes were called vaccine-responding if FDR was below 0.01 and the log2 fold change was above 5 up to day 15. Bulk clonotypes were assigned CD4 or CD8 identity according to which sequenced CD4 or CD8 repertoire held them at higher abundance. TCRdb reran the public reads through fastp at Q25 and MiXCR, keeping productive beta chains. CDR3 protein duplicates are merged, each entry listing the most common genes and DNA. None of the V and J calls come from the authors' own analysis; TCRdb made them. The sample has about 310,000 distinct CDR3 sequences on record, less than 4.5% of them singletons. Of the sample, 23% is held by the ten largest clones.

The sample's treatment or condition, from its label and the paper: live attenuated yellow fever vaccine strain. At each blood-draw timepoint, two biological replicates of bulk PBMCs were collected. A standard Ficoll-Paque protocol was used to isolate PBMCs from peripheral blood. TriZol was used to extract RNA from bulk PBMCs, CD4 and CD8 fractions, and dextramer-positive and dextramer-negative fractions. This sample is part of a study of T cells after yellow fever vaccination (dated by TCRdb to about 2019). For the wider study: The SMART-Seq v4 Ultra Low Input RNA kit was used to prepare libraries from fractions with low cell numbers. To follow T-cell clones before and after both primary and booster YFV17D yellow fever vaccination, bulk TCR alpha and beta repertoires underwent longitudinal sequencing. The cohort comprised two healthy male donors, one aged 18 to 30 and one aged 30 to 40 years. Blood was collected at multiple timepoints before and after primary and secondary immunization, and bulk PBMC replicates and cell subsets were isolated. Findings and caveats that apply to the study as a whole: Compared with the primary T-cell response, the secondary T-cell response was faster but weaker, reaching its peak on day 5 rather than on day 15. A small share of clonotypes occurred in both CD4 and CD8 compartments, likely arising from convergent recombination. Only a couple of donors were included in the study, so the extent to which the findings can be generalized is limited. FACS-sorted repertoires could contain abundant contaminating clonotypes from the bulk population, so computational filtering was required. After the booster, most of the clones that had expanded following primary vaccination were detected again (roughly 96% of CD4 and around 87% of CD8), which suggests that memory was broadly maintained.

The starting material was PBMCs, obtained on the day of the yellow fever booster vaccination. This sequence was found in a man between 18 and 35 years old who received the YFV17D yellow fever vaccine.

The DNA sequence reads TGTGCCAGCAGCCCGGGGACAGCTCTAGCCAAAAACATTCAGTACTTC. Translation gives CASSPGTALAKNIQYF. Here the chain combines TRBV14 and TRBJ2-4; TRBD1 fits 7 bases in the junction. Unmatched junction bases come to 6, with V trimmed by 4 bases and J by 0 bases. Its CDR3 holds 16 amino acids, cysteine through phenylalanine. Solely the CDR3 DNA is kept, with 48 bases framed from the first base. Based on the germline V gene, the CDR1 and CDR2 sequences are SGHDN and FVKESK.